This T cell receptor (beta chain) is from a study of tumor-infiltrating lymphocytes in primary liver carcinoma. Study context: These patients were men and women whose ages were 30 to 69 years.

TCR beta cDNA was prepared out of roughly 500 ng total RNA by means of a constant-region primer. Three rounds of nested multiplex PCR with slightly modified ARM-PCR produced TCR beta libraries. TRBV1-TRBV30 forward primers paired with a C-beta reverse primer drove the first two PCR rounds, about 9 cycles each. MiXCR, applied by TCRdb to the multiplex PCR reads, yields one record per CDR3 protein. Of around 330,000 distinct CDR3 sequences listed, around three fifths were seen once; the top ten hold roughly 10%. Unsorted whole blood served as the source of blood RNA, and germline DNA was extracted as well. General study findings and limits: Tumor-adjacent and tumor-blood pairs showed less overlap than tumor region pairs. Samples were bulk unsorted, so CD4+ and CD8+ repertoires were not compared. Tumors and blood were compared for top-250-clone fraction, and tumors had the significantly higher value (p = 0.039).

Comment on this clonotype: Its antigen is unidentified. At one of its ends the junction is not consistent with the germline gene, which may arise from a read error.

CDR1 and CDR2 from the germline V gene are LGHNA and YNFKEQ. The CDR3 length is 13 residues. The specimen was peripheral blood. The sequence came from a middle-aged man with primary liver carcinoma and hepatitis B virus infection. J is TRBJ2-7 and V is TRBV4-2; D call uncertain. CDR3 loop: CASSQVGVREQNF. DNA of the CDR3: TGTGCCAGCAGCCAAGTTGGGGTTCGCGAACAGAACTTC.